This TCR beta chain was captured by sequencing in a study of a mutant IDH1 vaccine in newly diagnosed glioma. Background on the study: Earlier treatment was radiotherapy, temozolomide, or both, with most getting both.

The CDR3 contains 16 residues. Germline CDR1 and CDR2: SGDLS and YYNGEE. V lost 0 bases to trimming and J lost 0 bases, with 12 bases between them. Time point: week 47, end of study. Vaccine doses each comprised 300 ug of mutant IDH1 20-mer peptide, with topical imiquimod. Patients received eight vaccinations in weeks 1, 3, 5, 7, 11, 15, 19, 23. The protocol was immunoSEQ multiplex PCR, while the TCRdb copy is restricted to in-frame clones and leaves out a portion. Seen here are tens of thousands of clones, roughly 80% observed once, and the top ten hold 4.3%. As to this clone: Its cognate antigen is unknown.

This TCR was sampled from a woman in her 30s with glioma. Some clones in this sample may be carry-over from other donors' samples. The material sequenced was PBMCs, taken from a glioma patient whose treatment included an IDH1 peptide vaccine. The gene calls are TRBV9 and TRBJ1-2; D remains unclear. The CDR3 region has the DNA TGTGCCAGCAGCGTAGGGCAAGGCGGAACTAACTATGGCTACACCTTC. As protein: CASSVGQGGTNYGYTF.